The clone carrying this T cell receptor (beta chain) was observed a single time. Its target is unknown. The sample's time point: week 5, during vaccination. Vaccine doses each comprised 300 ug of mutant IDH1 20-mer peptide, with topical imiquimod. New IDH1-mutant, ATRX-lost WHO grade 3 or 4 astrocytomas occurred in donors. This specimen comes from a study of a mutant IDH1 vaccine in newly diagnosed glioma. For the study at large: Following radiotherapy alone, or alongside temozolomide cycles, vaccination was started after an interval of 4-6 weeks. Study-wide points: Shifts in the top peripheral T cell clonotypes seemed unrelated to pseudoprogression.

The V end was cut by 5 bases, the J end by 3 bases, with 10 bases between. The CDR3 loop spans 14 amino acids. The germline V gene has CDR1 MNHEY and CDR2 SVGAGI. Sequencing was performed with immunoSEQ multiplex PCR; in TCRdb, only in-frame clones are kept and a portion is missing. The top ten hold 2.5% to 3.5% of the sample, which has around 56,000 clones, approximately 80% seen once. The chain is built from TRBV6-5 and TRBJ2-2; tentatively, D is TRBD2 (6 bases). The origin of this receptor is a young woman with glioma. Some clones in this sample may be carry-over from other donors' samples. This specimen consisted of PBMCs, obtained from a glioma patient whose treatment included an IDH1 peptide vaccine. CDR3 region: CASSGTLDTGELFF. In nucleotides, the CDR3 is TGTGCCAGCAGTGGGACTCTCGACACCGGGGAGCTGTTTTTT.